A single sample gave rise to the 10 T cell receptor beta chains below, sequenced in a study of T cell changes during pregnancy in multiple sclerosis (dated by TCRdb to 2018 to 2020). Libraries were built with the immunoSEQ multiplex PCR assay. TCRdb holds this immuneACCESS table with in-frame rearrangements only. Some clones are missing; in checked studies, unresolved V genes explain under half, and the rest has no known cause. Recorded for this sample are about 44,000 clones; 92% of them occurred a single time. The ten top clones hold more than 0.55% of the sample. Sequenced here: CD4+ T cells from peripheral blood mononuclear cells, sampled in the first trimester of pregnancy. These receptors originate from a female donor with multiple sclerosis, enrolled in a pregnancy study.

J is TRBJ2-1 and V is TRBV5-1; 9 bases are shared with TRBD2. V shed 4 bases and J 2 bases; nucleotides not matched to a gene: 10. CDR1 and CDR2 (germline): SGHRS, YFSETQ. This CDR3 region has 17 residues. The CDR3 sequence: CASSGGGSGSAYNEQFF. CDR3 nucleotide sequence: TGCGCCAGCAGCGGGGGTGGTAGCGGGAGCGCCTACAATGAGCAGTTCTTC.

The chain couples TRBV19 to TRBJ2-3, with D tentatively TRBD1 (6 bases). Trimming shortened V by 3 bases and J by 7 bases, and 8 bases separated the two germline ends. The CDR3 runs to 12 residues. Germline V gene data show CDR1 as LNHDA and CDR2 as SQIVND (reference sequence). CDR3 sequence reads: CASSMGAHTQYF. DNA of the CDR3: TGTGCCAGTAGTATGGGGGCCCATACGCAGTATTTT.

This clone has just one count. The V and J genes are TRBV5-6 and TRBJ2-6; no definite D call. V was clipped by 0 bases and J by 4 bases, with 5 bases between them. This CDR3 contains 14 residues. CDR1 SGHDT and CDR2 YYEEEE come from the germline V gene. The CDR3 DNA follows: TGTGCCAGCAGCTTGGAAACAGGGGCCAACGTCCTGACTTTC. Encoded protein: CASSLETGANVLTF.

V and J are TRBV28 and TRBJ2-2; D not certain. Deletions cut 5 bases from V and 0 bases from J, with 13 bases between. CDR1 and CDR2 (germline): MDHEN, SYDVKM. The CDR3 spans 16 residues. The CDR3 protein is CASSLQRRANTGELFF. DNA for the CDR3: TGTGCCAGCAGTCTTCAACGGAGAGCGAACACCGGGGAGCTGTTTTTT.

The V call is TRBV28, the J call TRBJ2-1; 7 bases map to TRBD1. The J segment lost 2 bases and the V segment lost 7 bases, leaving 5 bases of the junction unmatched. The CDR3 totals 14 residues. CDR1 and CDR2 from the germline V gene are MDHEN and SYDVKM. The CDR3 region has the DNA TGTGCCAGCAAGGGGACAGATCCCTACAATGAGCAGTTCTTC. Its protein product is CASKGTDPYNEQFF.

The chain has TRBV28 and TRBJ2-5; TRBD2 aligns across 14 bases. Per the germline V gene, CDR1 is MDHEN and CDR2 is SYDVKM. The J segment lost 3 bases and the V segment lost 5 bases, leaving 8 bases of the junction unmatched. The CDR3 loop spans 17 amino acids. CDR3 DNA: TGTGCCAGCAGTCTTGGACCGGGACTAGCGGGGGAAGAGACCCAGTACTTC. Encoded protein: CASSLGPGLAGEETQYF.

The chain is built from TRBV14 and TRBJ1-1; D gene uncertain. CDR1 is SGHDN, CDR2 FVKESK, per germline. Trimming stripped 4 bases from V and 11 bases from J, with 14 bases between. This CDR3 contains 12 residues. The CDR3 region is CASSPHSTGAFF. The CDR3 DNA sequence: TGTGCCAGCAGCCCCCACAGTACTGGGGCTTTCTTT.

The chain is built from TRBV5-1 and TRBJ2-1, with 8 bases fitting TRBD2. Germline CDR1 and CDR2: SGHRS and YFSETQ. This CDR3 is 17 amino acids long. Trimming cost V 0 bases and J 4 bases; bases outside gene matches: 9. The CDR3 bases are TGCGCCAGCAGCTTGGCCGAATGGACTAGCCGGTACAATGAGCAGTTCTTC. Its translation: CASSLAEWTSRYNEQFF.

The chain has TRBV5-6 and TRBJ2-5; TRBD2 matches 8 bases. The CDR3 totals 14 residues. CDR1 and CDR2 (germline): SGHDT, YYEEEE. V shed 3 bases, J shed 4 bases, and the junction held 5 bases outside the gene matches. CDR3 amino acids: CASSSAGVRETQYF. The CDR3 DNA reads as TGTGCCAGCAGCTCAGCGGGAGTTAGAGAGACCCAGTACTTC.

This chain connects TRBV10-3 to TRBJ2-5; D is possibly TRBD1 (5 bases). The germline V gene has CDR1 ENHRY and CDR2 SYGVKD. Deletions cut 5 bases from V and 9 bases from J, with 16 bases between. The CDR3 has 13 amino acids. The CDR3 coding sequence is TGTGCCATCAGTCCCACGCTGGAAGGGGCCCAGTACTTC. It is translated as CAISPTLEGAQYF.